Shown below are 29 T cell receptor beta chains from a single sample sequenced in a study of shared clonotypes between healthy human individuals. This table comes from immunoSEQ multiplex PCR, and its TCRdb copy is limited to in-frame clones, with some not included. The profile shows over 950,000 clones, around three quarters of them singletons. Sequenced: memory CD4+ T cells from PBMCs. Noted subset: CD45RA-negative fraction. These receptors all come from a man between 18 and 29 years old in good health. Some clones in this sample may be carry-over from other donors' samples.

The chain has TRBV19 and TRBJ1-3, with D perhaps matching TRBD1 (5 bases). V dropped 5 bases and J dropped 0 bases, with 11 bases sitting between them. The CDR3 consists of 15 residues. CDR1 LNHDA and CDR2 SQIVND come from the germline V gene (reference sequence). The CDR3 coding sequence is TGTGCCAGTAGTGCGAACAGGCTCTCTGGAAACACCATATATTTT. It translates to CASSANRLSGNTIYF.

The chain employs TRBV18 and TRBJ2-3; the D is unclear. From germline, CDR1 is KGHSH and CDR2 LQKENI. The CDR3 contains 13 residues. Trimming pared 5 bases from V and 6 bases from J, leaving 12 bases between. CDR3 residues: CASSDGTEDTQYF. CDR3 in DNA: TGTGCCAGCTCAGACGGAACCGAGGATACGCAGTATTTT.

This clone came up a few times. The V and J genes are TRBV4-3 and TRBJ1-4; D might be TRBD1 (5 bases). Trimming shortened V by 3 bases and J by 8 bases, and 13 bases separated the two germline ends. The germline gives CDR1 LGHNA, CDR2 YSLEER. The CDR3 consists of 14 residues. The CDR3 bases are TGCGCCAGCAGCCAGACCGGGACCGCAGAAAAACTGTTTTTT. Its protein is CASSQTGTAEKLFF.

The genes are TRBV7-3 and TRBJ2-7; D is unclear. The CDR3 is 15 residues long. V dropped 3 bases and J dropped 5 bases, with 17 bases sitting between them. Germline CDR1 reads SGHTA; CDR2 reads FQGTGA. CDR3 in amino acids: CASSFLPGSPHEQYF. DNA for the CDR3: TGTGCCAGCAGCTTCCTACCGGGTTCCCCCCACGAGCAGTACTTC.

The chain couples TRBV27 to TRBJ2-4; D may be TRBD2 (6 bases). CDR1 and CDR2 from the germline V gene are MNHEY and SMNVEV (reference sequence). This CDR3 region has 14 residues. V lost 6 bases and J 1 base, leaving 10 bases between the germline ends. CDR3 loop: CASRPRGAKNIQYF. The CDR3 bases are TGTGCCAGCAGGCCGCGGGGCGCCAAAAACATTCAGTACTTC.

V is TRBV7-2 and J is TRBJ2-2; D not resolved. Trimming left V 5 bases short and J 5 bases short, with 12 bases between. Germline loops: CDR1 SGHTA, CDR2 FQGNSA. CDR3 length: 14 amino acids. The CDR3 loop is CASSLQVLTGELFF. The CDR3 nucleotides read TGTGCCAGCAGCCTCCAAGTATTAACCGGGGAGCTGTTTTTT.

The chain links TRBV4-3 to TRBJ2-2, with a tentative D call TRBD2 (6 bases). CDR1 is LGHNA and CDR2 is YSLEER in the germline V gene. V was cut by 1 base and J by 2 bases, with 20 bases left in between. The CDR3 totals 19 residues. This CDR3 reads CASSQVRPGASVNTGELFF. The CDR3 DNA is TGCGCCAGCAGCCAAGTGCGCCCCGGGGCTAGCGTAAACACCGGGGAGCTGTTTTTT.

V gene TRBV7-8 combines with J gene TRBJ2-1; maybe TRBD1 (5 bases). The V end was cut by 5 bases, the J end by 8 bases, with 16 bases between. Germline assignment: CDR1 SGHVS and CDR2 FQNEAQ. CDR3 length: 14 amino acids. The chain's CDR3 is CASSRASLGDEQFF. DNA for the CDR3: TGTGCCAGCAGCCGGGCCAGCCTAGGGGATGAGCAGTTCTTC.

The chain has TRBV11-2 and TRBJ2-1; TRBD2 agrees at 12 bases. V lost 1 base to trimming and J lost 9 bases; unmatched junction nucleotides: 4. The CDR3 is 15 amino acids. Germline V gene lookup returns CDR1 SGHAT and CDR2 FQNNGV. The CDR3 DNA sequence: TGTGCCAGCAGCTTAGCACTAGCGGGAGGCGGTGAGCAGTTCTTC. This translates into CASSLALAGGGEQFF.

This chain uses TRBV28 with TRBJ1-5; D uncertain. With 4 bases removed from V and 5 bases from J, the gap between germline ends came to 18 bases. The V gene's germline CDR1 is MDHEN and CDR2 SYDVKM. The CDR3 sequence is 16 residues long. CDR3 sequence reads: CASSSKGSPQDQPQHF. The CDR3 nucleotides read TGTGCCAGCAGTTCTAAAGGCAGCCCCCAAGATCAGCCCCAGCATTTT.

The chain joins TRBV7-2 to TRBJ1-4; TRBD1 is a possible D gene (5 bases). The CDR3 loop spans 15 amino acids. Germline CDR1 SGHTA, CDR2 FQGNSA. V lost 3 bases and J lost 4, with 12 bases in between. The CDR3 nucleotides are TGTGCCAGCAGCTTTTATCGGCAGGGTAATGAAAAACTGTTTTTT. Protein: CASSFYRQGNEKLFF.

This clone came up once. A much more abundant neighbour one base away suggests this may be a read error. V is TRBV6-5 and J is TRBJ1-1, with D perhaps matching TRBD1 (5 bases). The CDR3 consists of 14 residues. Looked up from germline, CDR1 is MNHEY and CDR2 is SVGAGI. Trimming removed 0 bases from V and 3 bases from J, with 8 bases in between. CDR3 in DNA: TGTGCCAGCAGTTACTCGTGGGGGGACACTGAAGCTTTCTTT. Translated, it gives CASSYSWGDTEAFF.

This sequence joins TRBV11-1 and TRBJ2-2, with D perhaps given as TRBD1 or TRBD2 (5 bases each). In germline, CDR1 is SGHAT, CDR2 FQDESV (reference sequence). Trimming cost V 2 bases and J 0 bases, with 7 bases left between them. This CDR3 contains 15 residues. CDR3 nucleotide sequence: TGTGCCAGCAGCTTATGGGGGTCGAACACCGGGGAGCTGTTTTTT. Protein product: CASSLWGSNTGELFF.

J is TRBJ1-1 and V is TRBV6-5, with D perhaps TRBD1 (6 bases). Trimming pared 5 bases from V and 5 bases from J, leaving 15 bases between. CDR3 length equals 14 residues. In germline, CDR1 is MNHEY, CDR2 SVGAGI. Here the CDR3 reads CASSRRGPGTEAFF. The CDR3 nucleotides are TGTGCCAGCAGTCGGCGGGGGCCGGGGACTGAAGCTTTCTTT.

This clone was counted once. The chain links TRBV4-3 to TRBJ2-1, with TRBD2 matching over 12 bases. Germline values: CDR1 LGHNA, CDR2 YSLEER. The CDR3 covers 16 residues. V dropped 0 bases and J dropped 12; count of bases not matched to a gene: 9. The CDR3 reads CASSQDLAGGPGGQFF. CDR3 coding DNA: TGCGCCAGCAGCCAAGATCTAGCGGGAGGGCCAGGGGGGCAGTTCTTC.

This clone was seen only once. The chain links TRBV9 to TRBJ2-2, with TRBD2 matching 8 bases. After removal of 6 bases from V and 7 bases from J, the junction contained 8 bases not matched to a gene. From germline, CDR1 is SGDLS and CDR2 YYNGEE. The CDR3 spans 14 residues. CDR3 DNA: TGTGCCAGCACCCGAGGACTAGCTGACGGGGAGCTGTTTTTT. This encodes CASTRGLADGELFF.

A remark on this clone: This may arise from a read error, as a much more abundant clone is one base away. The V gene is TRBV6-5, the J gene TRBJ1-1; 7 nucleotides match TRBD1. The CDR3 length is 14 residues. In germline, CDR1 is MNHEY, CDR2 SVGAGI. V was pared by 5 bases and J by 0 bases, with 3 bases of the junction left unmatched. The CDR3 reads CASSDGTVNTEAFF. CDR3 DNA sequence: TGTGCCAGCAGTGACGGGACAGTGAACACTGAAGCTTTCTTT.

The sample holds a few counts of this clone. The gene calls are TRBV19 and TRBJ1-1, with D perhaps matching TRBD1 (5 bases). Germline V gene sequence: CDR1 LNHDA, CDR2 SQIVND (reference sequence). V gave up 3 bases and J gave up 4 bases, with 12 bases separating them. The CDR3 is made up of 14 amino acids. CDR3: CASSMGGFGTEAFF. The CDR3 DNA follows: TGTGCCAGTAGTATGGGGGGATTCGGCACTGAAGCTTTCTTT.

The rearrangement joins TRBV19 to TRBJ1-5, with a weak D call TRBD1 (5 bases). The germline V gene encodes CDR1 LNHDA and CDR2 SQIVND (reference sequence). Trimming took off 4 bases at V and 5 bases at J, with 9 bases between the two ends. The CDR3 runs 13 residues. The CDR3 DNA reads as TGTGCCAGTAGTACCGACAGTTATCAGCCCCAGCATTTT. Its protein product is CASSTDSYQPQHF.

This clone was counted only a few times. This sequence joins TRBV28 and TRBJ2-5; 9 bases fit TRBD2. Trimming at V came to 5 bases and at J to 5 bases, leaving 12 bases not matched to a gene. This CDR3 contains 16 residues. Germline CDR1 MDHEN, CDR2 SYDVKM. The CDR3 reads CASSARLAGNRETQYF. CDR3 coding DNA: TGTGCCAGCAGTGCCCGGCTAGCGGGAAACCGGGAGACCCAGTACTTC. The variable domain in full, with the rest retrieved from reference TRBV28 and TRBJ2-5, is DVKVTQSSRYLVKRTGEKVFLECVQDMDHENMFWYRQDPGLGLRLIYFSYDVKMKEKGDIPEGYSVSREKKERFSLILESASTNQTSMYLCASSARLAGNRETQYFGPGTRLLVL.

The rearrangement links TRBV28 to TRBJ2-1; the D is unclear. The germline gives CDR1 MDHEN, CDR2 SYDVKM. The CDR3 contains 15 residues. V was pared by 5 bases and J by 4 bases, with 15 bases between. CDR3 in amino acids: CASSTTPSDYNEQFF. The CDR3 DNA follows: TGTGCCAGCAGTACCACCCCGTCCGATTACAATGAGCAGTTCTTC.

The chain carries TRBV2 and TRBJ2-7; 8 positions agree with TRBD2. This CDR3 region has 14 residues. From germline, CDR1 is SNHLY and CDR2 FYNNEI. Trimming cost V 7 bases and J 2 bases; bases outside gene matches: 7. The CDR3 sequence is CASMETSVTYEQYF. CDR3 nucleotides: TGTGCCAGCATGGAGACTAGCGTCACCTACGAGCAGTACTTC.

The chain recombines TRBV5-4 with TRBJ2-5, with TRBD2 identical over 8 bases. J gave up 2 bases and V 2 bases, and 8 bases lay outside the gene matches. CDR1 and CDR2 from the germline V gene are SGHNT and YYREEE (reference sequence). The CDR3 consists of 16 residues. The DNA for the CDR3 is TGTGCCAGCAGCTTTGGGAGGGCGGGAGGTCAAGAGACCCAGTACTTC. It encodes CASSFGRAGGQETQYF.

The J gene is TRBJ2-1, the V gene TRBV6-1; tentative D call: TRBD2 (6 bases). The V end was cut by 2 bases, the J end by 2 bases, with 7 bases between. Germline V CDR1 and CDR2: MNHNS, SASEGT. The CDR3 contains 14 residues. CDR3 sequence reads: CASSERLAYNEQFF. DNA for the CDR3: TGTGCCAGCAGTGAAAGACTAGCCTACAATGAGCAGTTCTTC.

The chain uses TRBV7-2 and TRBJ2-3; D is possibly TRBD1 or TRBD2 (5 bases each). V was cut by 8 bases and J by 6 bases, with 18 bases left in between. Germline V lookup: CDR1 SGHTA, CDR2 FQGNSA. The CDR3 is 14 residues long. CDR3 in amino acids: CASGTGPRRDTQYF. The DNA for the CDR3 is TGTGCCAGCGGGACGGGGCCTCGGAGGGATACGCAGTATTTT.

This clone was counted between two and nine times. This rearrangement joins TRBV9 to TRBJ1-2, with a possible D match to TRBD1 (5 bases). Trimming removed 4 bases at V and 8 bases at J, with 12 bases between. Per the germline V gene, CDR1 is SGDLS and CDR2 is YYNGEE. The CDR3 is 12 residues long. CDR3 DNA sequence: TGTGCCAGCAGCCCCGGGACGCGAGGCTACACCTTC. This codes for CASSPGTRGYTF.

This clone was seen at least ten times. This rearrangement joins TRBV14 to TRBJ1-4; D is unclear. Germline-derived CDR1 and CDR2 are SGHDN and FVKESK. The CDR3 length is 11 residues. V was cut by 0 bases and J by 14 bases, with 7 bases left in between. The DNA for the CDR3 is TGTGCCAGCAGCCAAGAGGGCAGGCTGTTTTTT. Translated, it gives CASSQEGRLFF.

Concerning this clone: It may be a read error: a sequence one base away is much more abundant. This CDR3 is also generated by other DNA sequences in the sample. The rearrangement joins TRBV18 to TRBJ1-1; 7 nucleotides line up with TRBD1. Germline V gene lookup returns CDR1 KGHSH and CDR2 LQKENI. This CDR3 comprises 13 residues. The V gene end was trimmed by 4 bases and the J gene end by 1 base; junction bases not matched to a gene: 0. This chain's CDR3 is CASSQGANTEAFF. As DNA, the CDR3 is TGTGCCAGCTCACAGGGGGCGAACACTGAAGCTTTCTTT.

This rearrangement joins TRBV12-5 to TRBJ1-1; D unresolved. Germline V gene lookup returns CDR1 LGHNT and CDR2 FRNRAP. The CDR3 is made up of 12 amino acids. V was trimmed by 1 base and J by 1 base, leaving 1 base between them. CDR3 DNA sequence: TGTGCTAGTGGTTTGGAGAACACTGAAGCTTTCTTT. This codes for CASGLENTEAFF.